This T cell receptor (beta chain) was observed in a study of T cell changes during pregnancy in multiple sclerosis. Generated by immunoSEQ multiplex PCR, the TCRdb table keeps only in-frame clones and is missing some. The data show tens of thousands of clones, with 88% seen just once and about 0.5% held by the top ten. Germline V lookup: CDR1 GTSNPN, CDR2 SVGIG (reference sequence). V was trimmed by 4 bases and J by 0 bases, leaving 8 bases between them. The CDR3 runs 13 residues. The rearrangement uses TRBV30 and TRBJ2-3; perhaps TRBD2 as D (5 bases). The sample consisted of CD4+ T cells from peripheral blood mononuclear cells, taken in the first trimester of pregnancy. This receptor was taken from a female donor with multiple sclerosis, enrolled in a pregnancy study. Here the CDR3 reads CAWTGGSTDTQYF. In DNA, the CDR3 is TGTGCCTGGACGGGCGGGAGCACAGATACGCAGTATTTT. Full variable domain (outside the CDR3, taken from reference TRBV30 and TRBJ2-3): SQTIHQWPATLVQPVGSPLSLECTVEGTSNPNLYWYRQAAGRGLQLLFYSVGIGQISSEVPQNLSASRPQDRQFILSSKKLLLSDSGFYLCAWTGGSTDTQYFGPGTRLTVL.